These 17 T cell receptor beta chains were all obtained from the same sample, sequenced in a study of CD8+CD57+ T cells in acquired aplastic anemia. TCR beta VDJ and CDR3 were profiled, and genomic DNA was the template. TCRdb passed the reads through MiXCR, listing each CDR3 protein once. The profile covers 100,000 to 150,000 distinct CDR3 sequences, with around 48% appearing a single time and 2% to 3% taken by the ten largest. Sequencing was performed on sorted CD4+, CD8+, or CD8+CD57+ T cells (not recorded which) from PBMCs. All receptors derive from a human donor in good health, serving as a control.

The rearrangement joins TRBV20-1 to TRBJ2-3; TRBD2 aligns across 11 bases. CDR1 and CDR2 (germline): DFQATT, SNEGSKA (reference sequence). CDR3 length: 15 amino acids. The J segment lost 5 bases and the V segment lost 8 bases, leaving 12 bases of the junction unmatched. Written as DNA, the CDR3 is TGCAGTCGTCCCGGGACTAGCGGACGGGGAGATACGCAGTATTTT. Encoded protein: CSRPGTSGRGDTQYF.

This clonotype was observed at least ten times. The chain is built from TRBV7-3 and TRBJ2-5; TRBD2 matches at 8 bases. Germline lookup yields CDR1 SGHTA and CDR2 FQGTGA. The V gene end was trimmed by 5 bases and the J gene end by 2 bases; junction bases not matched to a gene: 10. This CDR3 spans 16 amino acids. The CDR3 spells CASSPRGGLLQETQYF. CDR3 nucleotides: TGTGCCAGCAGCCCCCGGGGGGGTTTACTACAAGAGACCCAGTACTTC.

The chain carries TRBV7-2 and TRBJ2-6; no clear D. The CDR3 extends over 13 amino acids. Germline V gene data show CDR1 as SGHTA and CDR2 as FQGNSA. The CDR3 nucleotides are TGTGCGAGCCAACTACCTGGGGCCAACGTCCTGACTTTC. Translation gives CASQLPGANVLTF.

V usage is TRBV7-9 and J usage is TRBJ2-5; TRBD1 aligns across 9 bases. Germline CDR1 is SEHNR and CDR2 is FQNEAQ (reference sequence). The V gene end was trimmed by 5 bases and the J gene end by 5 bases; junction bases not matched to a gene: 9. CDR3 length equals 15 residues. The CDR3 region is CASSQGTGSGETQYF. The CDR3 DNA is TGTGCCAGCAGCCAGGGGACAGGGTCGGGTGAGACCCAGTACTTC.

The table lists this clonotype with a few counts. This sequence may be a read error, since a much larger clone differs from it by one base. This chain uses TRBV20-1 with TRBJ2-2; a possible D gene is TRBD1 (7 bases). Germline CDR1 DFQATT, CDR2 SNEGSKA (reference sequence). The CDR3 runs 15 residues. CDR3 sequence reads: CSARQGLITTGGLFF. CDR3 coding DNA: TGCAGTGCTCGACAGGGTTTAATTACCACCGGGGGGCTGTTTTTT.

Only a few counts were recorded for this clonotype. This sequence joins TRBV9 and TRBJ2-5; D tentatively fits TRBD1 or TRBD2 (5 bases each). The length of the CDR3 is 15 residues. From germline, CDR1 is SGDLS and CDR2 YYNGEE. Trimming pared 3 bases from V and 1 base from J, leaving 13 bases between. CDR3: CASSAGPGLQETQYF. The DNA of the CDR3 is TGTGCCAGCAGCGCGGGGCCGGGCCTCCAAGAGACCCAGTACTTC.

The rearrangement links TRBV20-1 to TRBJ2-1; the match to TRBD2 covers 12 bases. The CDR3 is made up of 15 amino acids. V dropped 4 bases and J dropped 7; count of bases not matched to a gene: 8. Germline CDR1 is DFQATT and CDR2 is SNEGSKA (reference sequence). The CDR3 nucleotides read TGCAGTGCTAAAGCTAGCGGGGGGGCAGGAAATGAGCAGTTCTTC. This gives the protein CSAKASGGAGNEQFF.

The CDR3: CASSRDRIYEQYF. The CDR3 DNA sequence: TGTGCCAGCAGCCGGGACAGAATCTACGAGCAGTACTTC. The genes are TRBV12-3 or TRBV12-4 and TRBJ2-7; the match to TRBD1 covers 7 bases. V shed 6 bases and J 3 bases; nucleotides not matched to a gene: 5. The CDR3 has 13 residues.

V and J are TRBV4-1 and TRBJ2-4; TRBD1 matches at 8 bases. The junction had 13 bases not matched to a gene; V was cut back by 3 bases and J by 3 bases. The CDR3 contains 18 residues. Germline assignment: CDR1 MGHRA and CDR2 YSYEKL. The CDR3 DNA sequence: TGCGCCAGCAGCCACGATATCGTAGGACAGGGATTCAAAAACATTCAGTACTTC. Translating gives CASSHDIVGQGFKNIQYF.

This chain uses TRBV2 with TRBJ1-2, with 7 bases that match TRBD1. The germline V gene encodes CDR1 SNHLY and CDR2 FYNNEI. This CDR3 comprises 15 residues. V lost 2 bases, J lost 3 bases, and 6 bases stayed unmatched. The CDR3 spells CASSETGQEYYGYTF. The DNA for the CDR3 is TGTGCCAGCAGTGAAACCGGACAGGAATACTATGGCTACACCTTC.

V usage is TRBV10-3 and J usage is TRBJ1-4, with D unresolved. V gave up 3 bases and J gave up 5 bases, with 13 bases separating them. The CDR3 extends over 15 amino acids. Germline values: CDR1 ENHRY, CDR2 SYGVKD. The DNA of the CDR3 is TGTGCCATCAGTGATACGGCAGACCCGAATGAAAAACTGTTTTTT. Translation: CAISDTADPNEKLFF.

V is TRBV19 and J is TRBJ1-1; 8 bases are a match to TRBD1. Germline CDR1 reads LNHDA; CDR2 reads SQIVND (reference sequence). After removal of 2 bases from V and 6 bases from J, the junction contained 2 bases not matched to a gene. CDR3 length equals 13 residues. For the CDR3, the DNA is TGTGCCAGTAGTATAATGGACAGGGCTGAAGCTTTCTTT. This translates into CASSIMDRAEAFF.

The J gene is TRBJ2-6, the V gene TRBV20-1; D is unresolved. CDR1 DFQATT and CDR2 SNEGSKA come from the germline V gene (reference sequence). V was clipped by 6 bases and J by 1 base, with 7 bases between them. This CDR3 spans 13 amino acids. CDR3 protein: CSAGPSGANVLTF. In DNA, the CDR3 is TGCAGTGCCGGACCTTCTGGGGCCAACGTCCTGACTTTC.

The rearrangement joins TRBV19 to TRBJ1-1, with D possibly matching TRBD1 (5 bases). The CDR3 consists of 14 residues. Per the germline V gene, CDR1 is LNHDA and CDR2 is SQIVND (reference sequence). Trimming cost V 8 bases and J 0 bases, with 13 bases left between them. CDR3 coding DNA: TGTGCCAGTCGTCCGGGGCCCATGAACACTGAAGCTTTCTTT. Translating it yields CASRPGPMNTEAFF.

The chain carries TRBV2 and TRBJ1-2, with a weak D call TRBD1 (5 bases). Germline CDR1 and CDR2: SNHLY and FYNNEI. CDR3 length: 13 residues. The V and J ends lost 6 bases and 7 bases respectively, with 15 bases between them. The CDR3 protein is CASSIGQGFGYTF. CDR3 coding DNA: TGTGCCAGCAGCATCGGACAAGGCTTTGGCTACACCTTC.

This clonotype was observed once. The chain employs TRBV7-6 and TRBJ1-6; D is unresolved. CDR1 is SGHVS and CDR2 is FNYEAQ in the germline V gene. Trimming removed 1 base at V and 10 bases at J, with 14 bases between. The CDR3 runs 15 residues. The CDR3 spells CASSLGAVHDSPLHF. The CDR3 bases are TGTGCCAGCAGCTTAGGGGCAGTACACGACTCACCCCTCCACTTT.

This clonotype was detected many times. The chain couples TRBV18 to TRBJ1-2; 7 bases align to TRBD1. Looked up from germline, CDR1 is KGHSH and CDR2 is LQKENI. Germline trimming cut 2 bases from V and 6 bases from J; bases unmatched to any gene: 6. CDR3 size: 14 residues. The CDR3 sequence: CASSPDREGDGYTF. CDR3 nucleotides: TGTGCCAGCTCACCAGACAGGGAGGGTGATGGCTACACCTTC.